This is a list of T cell receptor beta chains from one sample in a study of T-cell reconstitution after alpha-beta-depleted transplantation in children. TCRdb independently ran MiXCR on the PCR reads; one entry per CDR3 protein. The sample includes about half a million distinct CDR3 sequences, around 12% of them seen just once. This specimen consisted of PBMCs from the stem cell graft donor, obtained from the stem cell graft. Receptor source: a human donor who donated a stem cell graft to a child with combined immunodeficiency. The conserved cysteine and the conserved F or W are not part of the CDR3 here. The order of the fields is V gene, CDR3 protein.

V: TRBV27; CDR3: ASSLRAARGETQY
V: TRBV5-1; CDR3: ASSYDGGGSYNEQF
V: TRBV13; CDR3: ASSHRDRGVTDTQY
V: TRBV27; CDR3: ASSFEGLAMNEQF
V: TRBV25-1; CDR3: ASSGSHPYGYT
V: TRBV5-6; CDR3: ASSLRGLPFDEQF
V: TRBV6-2/TRBV6-3; CDR3: ASSFTNYGYT
V: TRBV12-3/TRBV12-4; CDR3: ASSLVPKDTQY
V: TRBV12-3/TRBV12-4; CDR3: ASSRSGGLSYEQY
V: TRBV5-1; CDR3: ASSLEGRNEKLF
V: TRBV9; CDR3: ASSPPGVRETQY
V: TRBV10-3; CDR3: AISDQTDEQY
V: TRBV6-1; CDR3: ASSVSPGAGANVLT
V: TRBV5-8; CDR3: ASSFIHRYNEQF
V: TRBV12-3/TRBV12-4; CDR3: ASSRGTGVNQPQH
V: TRBV5-6; CDR3: ASSLEGHAPTYEQY
V: TRBV10-3; CDR3: AISEASPPPREQY